The 12 T cell receptor beta chains presented below share a single source sample, sequenced in a study of T cell changes during pregnancy in multiple sclerosis. Sequencing used immunoSEQ multiplex PCR; TCRdb keeps in-frame clones, though not all of them. There are around 110,000 clones in the sample; around 90% occur only once, and less than 0.9% lies in the top ten. This specimen was peripheral blood, taken in the third trimester of pregnancy. These receptors all stem from a female donor in good health, enrolled as a control in a pregnancy study.

The genes are TRBV27 and TRBJ1-2, with D perhaps TRBD1 (6 bases). Trimming stripped 0 bases from V and 4 bases from J, with 15 bases between. The CDR3 is 16 residues long. CDR1 and CDR2 (germline): MNHEY, SMNVEV (reference sequence). DNA of the CDR3: TGTGCCAGCAGTTTATCGAGGGCGGGGGCGGGCTATGGCTACACCTTC. As protein: CASSLSRAGAGYGYTF.

The chain recombines TRBV5-1 with TRBJ1-2, with 11 bases fitting TRBD1. The CDR3 spans 16 residues. Losses at the gene ends were 0 bases for V and 5 bases for J; bases not matched to a gene: 6. Germline CDR1 reads SGHRS; CDR2 reads YFSETQ. The CDR3 DNA follows: TGCGCCAGCAGCTTGGAGGGGACAGGGGGTGGATATGGCTACACCTTC. The encoded protein is CASSLEGTGGGYGYTF.

About this clone: Other DNA sequences of this sample code for an identical CDR3. The chain is built from TRBV7-9 and TRBJ1-1; D call uncertain. The CDR3 totals 13 residues. Looked up from germline, CDR1 is SEHNR and CDR2 is FQNEAQ (reference sequence). The V end was cut by 3 bases, the J end by 2 bases, with 7 bases between. The CDR3: CASSLGSNTEAFF. Written as DNA, the CDR3 is TGTGCCAGCAGCTTGGGCAGTAACACTGAAGCTTTCTTT.

The chain combines TRBV7-3 with TRBJ2-1; D not certain. The V end lost 2 bases, the J end lost 2 bases, and 7 bases lay between the germline ends. This CDR3 contains 14 residues. CDR1 and CDR2 (germline): SGHTA, FQGTGA. The CDR3 DNA is TGTGCCAGCAGCTTAGGCGGCACCTACAATGAGCAGTTCTTC. Its translation is CASSLGGTYNEQFF. The whole variable domain, remainder taken from reference TRBV7-3 and TRBJ2-1, is GAGVSQTPSNKVTEKGKYVELRCDPISGHTALYWYRQSLGQGPEFLIYFQGTGAADDSGLPNDRFFAVRPEGSVSTLKIQRTERGDSAVYLCASSLGGTYNEQFFGPGTRLTVL.

J is TRBJ2-2 and V is TRBV9, with 9 bases matching TRBD1. The CDR3 contains 17 residues. Germline CDR1 and CDR2: SGDLS and YYNGEE. With V trimmed by 0 bases and J by 5 bases, 8 bases remained unmatched. For the CDR3, the DNA is TGTGCCAGCAGCGTAGATATGGACAGGGGTAAGACCGGGGAGCTGTTTTTT. This sequence encodes CASSVDMDRGKTGELFF.

This chain links TRBV6-5 with TRBJ1-1; D gene uncertain. Per the germline V gene, CDR1 is MNHEY and CDR2 is SVGAGI. V was clipped by 4 bases and J by 1 base, with 13 bases between them. The CDR3 has 15 residues. The CDR3 region is CASSFADNQNTEAFF. In DNA, the CDR3 is TGTGCCAGCAGTTTCGCCGACAATCAGAACACTGAAGCTTTCTTT.

The chain uses TRBV7-3 and TRBJ2-1, with D possibly matching TRBD1 (7 bases). Germline CDR1 is SGHTA and CDR2 is FQGTGA. V gave up 3 bases and J gave up 0 bases, with 15 bases separating them. This CDR3 contains 17 residues. The CDR3 sequence: CASSFTGDSSSYNEQFF. CDR3 coding DNA: TGTGCCAGCAGCTTCACGGGGGACAGCAGCTCCTACAATGAGCAGTTCTTC.

V usage is TRBV6-1 and J usage is TRBJ2-3; 8 bases are shared with TRBD2. The CDR3 covers 15 residues. The V segment lost 6 bases and the J segment 9 bases; nucleotides outside the gene matches: 14. Germline values: CDR1 MNHNS, CDR2 SASEGT. DNA for the CDR3: TGTGCCAGCAGCCAAATTCTAGCGGGTGGAATGACGCAGTATTTT. It specifies CASSQILAGGMTQYF.

The chain employs TRBV9 and TRBJ2-2; 16 positions agree with TRBD2. Per germline, CDR1 SGDLS and CDR2 YYNGEE. This CDR3 is 16 amino acids long. Trimming at V came to 4 bases and at J to 10 bases, leaving 7 bases not matched to a gene. CDR3 coding DNA: TGTGCCAGCAGCCGGGGGACTAGCGGGGGGGCCGAGGAGCTGTTTTTT. Amino acid sequence: CASSRGTSGGAEELFF.

The V and J genes are TRBV7-2 and TRBJ1-3, with D uncertain. This CDR3 is 15 amino acids long. The germline gives CDR1 SGHTA, CDR2 FQGNSA. Trimming stripped 5 bases from V and 4 bases from J, with 15 bases between. CDR3 DNA: TGTGCCAGCAGCGCCAATGGGAGATCCGGAAACACCATATATTTT. Its translation: CASSANGRSGNTIYF. The full variable domain, in which reference TRBV7-2 and TRBJ1-3 provide the parts outside the CDR3, is GAGVSQSPSNKVTEKGKDVELRCDPISGHTALYWYRQSLGQGLEFLIYFQGNSAPDKSGLPSDRFSAERTGGSVSTLTIQRTQQEDSAVYLCASSANGRSGNTIYFGEGSWLTVV.

This clone has only one observation. The CDR3 reads CASSYSTQSGTQYF. Written as DNA, the CDR3 is TGTGCCAGCAGTTACTCGACCCAAAGCGGAACCCAGTACTTC. The V gene is TRBV6-5, the J gene TRBJ2-5; a weak D match, TRBD2 (5 bases). Trimming pared 0 bases from V and 8 bases from J, leaving 13 bases between. The CDR3 covers 14 residues. The germline CDR1 and CDR2 sequences are MNHEY and SVGAGI.

The rearrangement links TRBV6-5 to TRBJ2-5, with TRBD2 matching 8 bases. Per germline, CDR1 MNHEY and CDR2 SVGAGI. This CDR3 is 15 amino acids long. Trimming at V came to 0 bases and at J to 2 bases, leaving 2 bases not matched to a gene. The CDR3 coding sequence is TGTGCCAGCAGTTACTCGCGGGGGGTACAAGAGACCCAGTACTTC. It encodes CASSYSRGVQETQYF.